This is a list of T cell receptor beta chains from one sample in a study of cytomegalovirus exposure and HLA in healthy donors. The table came from immunoSEQ multiplex PCR; TCRdb's copy has only in-frame clones and leaves some out. The table includes about 190,000 clones, around 87% detected once. Sequencing was performed on PBMCs. The receptors come from a boy aged 2 to 10 in good health and CMV-seronegative. CDR3s include the opening cysteine and the closing phenylalanine or tryptophan. D genes are given only for firm matches. Clone size is given for some rows only: seen once, a few or many times, or a class if the clone is expanded.

d_call	clone_size	j_call	v_call	cdr3_nt	cdr3_aa
TRBD1	.	TRBJ2-5	TRBV7-6	TGTGCCAGCAGCTTAGCGACAGGGGGTAGGGAGACCCAGTACTTC	CASSLATGGRETQYF
.	.	TRBJ2-7	TRBV27	TGTGCCAGCAGCGTTGGGAGGTCCTACGAGCAGTACTTC	CASSVGRSYEQYF
.	.	TRBJ2-3	TRBV11-2	TGTGCCAGCAGCTCGAGCCTCACAGATACGCAGTATTTT	CASSSSLTDTQYF
TRBD1	once	TRBJ2-7	TRBV28	TGTGCCAGCAGTTCCTTCAACAGACAGGGTGTCATCGAGCAGTACTTC	CASSSFNRQGVIEQYF
TRBD1	.	TRBJ1-5	TRBV27	TGTGCCAGCGGTGACAGGGGTCGGAGCAATCAGCCCCAGCATTTT	CASGDRGRSNQPQHF
TRBD2	once	TRBJ2-1	TRBV7-9	TGTGCCAGCGGCCGAGGCGGGAGCTCCTACAATGAGCAGTTCTTC	CASGRGGSSYNEQFF
.	.	TRBJ1-2	TRBV5-4	TGTGCCAGCAGCTTGTCCGGGACAAATGGCTACACCTTC	CASSLSGTNGYTF
.	.	TRBJ2-5	TRBV11-2	TGTGCCAGCAGCTTAGATAGCACTAGGCAGGAGACCCAGTACTTC	CASSLDSTRQETQYF
.	once	TRBJ1-2	TRBV2	TGTGCCAGCAGCTTGGGGGAGGACTATGGCTACACCTTC	CASSLGEDYGYTF
.	.	TRBJ1-2	TRBV5-1	TGCGCCAGCAGCCTGGCGGGAAGCAGCTATGGCTACACCTTC	CASSLAGSSYGYTF
.	once	TRBJ1-5	TRBV7-9	TGTTCCAGCAGCCCGACCGGGAATCAGCCCCAGCATTTT	CSSSPTGNQPQHF
.	few	TRBJ2-7	TRBV28	TGTGCCAGCAGTTTATGGGACAAGCCCTACGAGCAGTACTTC	CASSLWDKPYEQYF
TRBD1	.	TRBJ2-7	TRBV10-1	TGCGCCAGCAGTGAGGCAGGGGGCAACGAGCAGTACTTC	CASSEAGGNEQYF
.	.	TRBJ1-5	TRBV30	TGTGCCTGGGATCGGGGGGATAGCAATCAGCCCCAGCATTTT	CAWDRGDSNQPQHF
.	.	TRBJ2-2	TRBV7-9	TGTTCCAGCAGCCAAAACACCGGGGAGCTGTTTTTT	CSSSQNTGELFF
.	.	TRBJ2-5	TRBV4-1	TGCGCCAGCAGCCAAGATTGGGTAAGTAGCGGTACAGAGACCCAGTACTTC	CASSQDWVSSGTETQYF
.	few	TRBJ2-7	TRBV6-6	TGTGCCAGCAACCGGGGATCCTACGAGCAGTACTTC	CASNRGSYEQYF
.	.	TRBJ2-3	TRBV5-1	TGCGCCAGCAGCGGTAAGCTCGGCACAGATACGCAGTATTTT	CASSGKLGTDTQYF
TRBD2	.	TRBJ2-1	TRBV18	TGTGCCAGCTCACCAGAGACTAGCGCAGCCTACAATGAGCAGTTCTTC	CASSPETSAAYNEQFF
TRBD1	.	TRBJ1-5	TRBV6-5	TGTGCCAGCAAGGGACAGGGGCTCGGGAGGCCCCAGCATTTT	CASKGQGLGRPQHF
.	.	TRBJ1-2	TRBV6-1	TGTGCCAGCAGTGAATGGGCGCGGGGCCAACTTTATGGCTACACCTTC	CASSEWARGQLYGYTF
TRBD2	.	TRBJ2-7	TRBV5-1	TGCGCCAGCAGCTTGGTGTCTAGCGGGTCGCTCTCCTACGAGCAGTACTTC	CASSLVSSGSLSYEQYF
TRBD1	.	TRBJ1-2	TRBV5-1	TGCGCCAGCAGCATTGGACAGGGCGGTCCCTATGGCTACACCTTC	CASSIGQGGPYGYTF
TRBD1	few	TRBJ2-1	TRBV27	TGTGCCAGCAGTTTAAGACAGGGAAGTGACAATGAGCAGTTCTTC	CASSLRQGSDNEQFF
TRBD2	once	TRBJ2-7	TRBV2	TGTGCCAGCAGTGGGACTAGTTACGAGCAGTACTTC	CASSGTSYEQYF
.	.	TRBJ2-7	TRBV27	TGTGCCAGCAGTACGTTCTTGAGACAGCGAACCTACGAGCAGTACTTC	CASSTFLRQRTYEQYF
TRBD2	.	TRBJ2-5	TRBV19	TGTGCCAGTAGTGCCGGGCTAACTAGCGTCGAGACCCAGTACTTC	CASSAGLTSVETQYF
.	.	TRBJ2-1	TRBV9	TGTGCCAGCAGCGTAGCTACTTCCAATGAGCAGTTCTTC	CASSVATSNEQFF
.	.	TRBJ1-2	TRBV5-4	TGTGCCAGCAGCCTCCTCGGTCTTGAAACCTTC	CASSLLGLETF
.	.	TRBJ2-5	TRBV11-3	TGTGCCAGCAGCTTAGGTGGGGCCGAGACCCAGTACTTC	CASSLGGAETQYF
.	.	TRBJ2-7	TRBV7-2	TGTGCCAGCAGCTGGAGCCTTTCCTACGAGCAGTACTTC	CASSWSLSYEQYF
.	.	TRBJ1-1	TRBV5-1	TGCGCCAGCAGCGCTGGTACGGGGGACACTGAAGCTTTCTTT	CASSAGTGDTEAFF
.	.	TRBJ2-5	TRBV4-1	TGCGCCAGCAGCCCGGTAGTGAATGGCCAAGAGACCCAGTACTTC	CASSPVVNGQETQYF
.	.	TRBJ2-3	TRBV27	TGTGCCAGCAGTTCCCTAGCGCGCACAGATACGCAGTATTTT	CASSSLARTDTQYF
.	.	TRBJ1-1	TRBV30	TGTGCCTGGAGTGCCAGGAGGTCCACTGAAGCTTTCTTT	CAWSARRSTEAFF
.	.	TRBJ2-7	TRBV11-3	TGTGCCAGCAGCCTCTCTTACGGGGACGAGCAGTACTTC	CASSLSYGDEQYF
.	.	TRBJ2-1	TRBV15	TGTGCCACCAGCCCGGCGGGGAGCGGTTACTACAATGAGCAGTTCTTC	CATSPAGSGYYNEQFF
.	.	TRBJ2-3	TRBV4-2	TGTGCCAGCAGCCCGCCGGAGGGGTGGGATACGCAGTATTTT	CASSPPEGWDTQYF
.	.	TRBJ1-2	TRBV6-1	TGTGCCAGCAGTGAACCCCCTGGGCTGAAGGGCTACACCTTC	CASSEPPGLKGYTF
TRBD1	.	TRBJ1-3	TRBV2	TGTGCCAGCAGTGAAGGGGAAGGGGGCTCCGGAAACACCATATATTTT	CASSEGEGGSGNTIYF
.	.	TRBJ1-1	TRBV9	TGTGCCAGCAGCGTAGAAGCCGGGGTGAAGTCTGAAGCTTTCTTT	CASSVEAGVKSEAFF
.	.	TRBJ1-1	TRBV11-2	TGTGCCAGCAGCTTAGTCGGGAGCCCGCGGGGTGAAGCTTTCTTT	CASSLVGSPRGEAFF
.	.	TRBJ2-7	TRBV2	TGTGCCAGCAGCCCAACCGGGACAAAGAACGAGCAGTACTTC	CASSPTGTKNEQYF
.	.	TRBJ1-2	TRBV5-1	TGCGCCAGCAGCTTGGATGGGGGCGCCCCGCAAGTCTATGGCTACACCTTC	CASSLDGGAPQVYGYTF
.	.	TRBJ1-5	TRBV28	TGTGCCAGCAGTTTATGTGGAAGGTCCCACAGCCCCCTGCGCTATAGCAATCAGCCCCAGCATTTT	CASSLCGRSHSPLRYSNQPQHF
TRBD1	.	TRBJ2-7	TRBV7-3	TGTGCCAGCAGCGTCCAGGGAACAGGGGCCCACGAGCAGTACTTC	CASSVQGTGAHEQYF
TRBD1	.	TRBJ1-6	TRBV7-2	TGTGCCAGCAGCTTACTCATGCGACAGGGAGAAAAGTCACCCCTCCACTTT	CASSLLMRQGEKSPLHF
.	once	TRBJ1-5	TRBV9	TGTGCCAGCAGCCTCCGGAAACAGGACAATCAGCCCCAGCATTTT	CASSLRKQDNQPQHF